This entry lists 19 T cell receptor beta chains sequenced from one sample in a study of tumor-infiltrating lymphocytes in localized non-small cell lung cancer. Some clones are missing from TCRdb's copy, which holds only in-frame ones; the method was immunoSEQ multiplex PCR. The sample contains around 15,000 clones, about three quarters of which appear only once. The sample consisted of lung tumor tissue. The receptor source for this set is a human donor with non-small cell lung cancer.

The chain carries TRBV6-1 and TRBJ1-2; D is perhaps TRBD1 (5 bases). This CDR3 is built from 15 residues. Germline V lookup: CDR1 MNHNS, CDR2 SASEGT. V gave up 6 bases and J gave up 2 bases, with 16 bases separating them. The CDR3: CASSTTGTGNYGYTF. The CDR3 DNA reads as TGTGCCAGCAGCACAACCGGGACGGGCAACTATGGCTACACCTTC.

The gene calls are TRBV7-9 and TRBJ2-7; 9 bases are shared with TRBD1. This CDR3 region has 15 residues. The junction had 12 bases not matched to a gene; V was cut back by 6 bases and J by 6 bases. CDR1 is SEHNR and CDR2 is FQNEAQ in the germline V gene (reference sequence). CDR3 residues: CASSLTGTGTFEQYF. As DNA, the CDR3 is TGTGCCAGCAGTTTAACCGGGACAGGGACTTTCGAGCAGTACTTC.

This clone has only a few counts. The chain has TRBV11-2 and TRBJ2-5; 9 nucleotides agree with TRBD2. CDR3 length: 17 amino acids. Losses at the gene ends were 3 bases for V and 5 bases for J; bases not matched to a gene: 13. From germline, CDR1 is SGHAT and CDR2 FQNNGV. For the CDR3, the DNA is TGTGCCAGCAGCTTGGTCTTTGCGGGAGGGCACTATGAGACCCAGTACTTC. As protein: CASSLVFAGGHYETQYF.

The V and J genes are TRBV29-1 and TRBJ2-5; no firm D call. The CDR3 loop spans 12 amino acids. Germline V gene lookup returns CDR1 SQVTM and CDR2 ANQGSEA. V lost 1 base and J 5 bases, leaving 8 bases between the germline ends. CDR3 loop: CSVEAPGETQYF. The CDR3 DNA reads as TGCAGCGTTGAAGCCCCTGGGGAGACCCAGTACTTC.

This clone was observed a few times. This chain connects TRBV20-1 to TRBJ1-1; D is undetermined. The CDR3 has 11 amino acids. Trimming cost V 0 bases and J 7 bases, with 6 bases left between them. CDR1 and CDR2 from the germline V gene are DFQATT and SNEGSKA (reference sequence). CDR3 region: CSARDVHEAFF. DNA of the CDR3: TGCAGTGCTAGAGATGTCCATGAAGCTTTCTTT.

The chain couples TRBV27 to TRBJ2-2; unclear D gene. The CDR3 sequence is 15 residues long. With 5 bases removed from V and 1 base from J, the gap between germline ends came to 11 bases. CDR1 and CDR2 (germline): MNHEY, SMNVEV (reference sequence). CDR3 in amino acids: CASSLRWGNTGELFF. For the CDR3, the DNA is TGTGCCAGCAGTCTCCGCTGGGGGAACACCGGGGAGCTGTTTTTT.

This clone showed up just a few times. The chain uses TRBV7-8 and TRBJ1-5; D is unresolved. Trimming took off 5 bases at V and 3 bases at J, with 14 bases between the two ends. This CDR3 is 15 amino acids long. Germline values: CDR1 SGHVS, CDR2 FQNEAQ. CDR3 residues: CASSPPRGTNQPQHF. The CDR3 nucleotides read TGTGCCAGCAGCCCCCCCCGCGGCACCAATCAGCCCCAGCATTTT.

The genes are TRBV7-9 and TRBJ2-5; TRBD2 might be the D (5 bases). The CDR3 has 14 amino acids. CDR1 and CDR2 from the germline V gene are SEHNR and FQNEAQ (reference sequence). Trimming took 5 bases from V and 5 from J, leaving 15 bases between them. CDR3 in DNA: TGTGCCAGCAGCGCAGGACTGACGGGGGAGACCCAGTACTTC. It is translated as CASSAGLTGETQYF. Variable domain in full (rest from reference TRBV7-9 and TRBJ2-5): DTGVSQNPRHKITKRGQNVTFRCDPISEHNRLYWYRQTLGQGPEFLTYFQNEAQLEKSRLLSDRFSAERPKGSFSTLEIQRTEQGDSAMYLCASSAGLTGETQYFGPGTRLLVL.

In its sample, this clone was seen once. The V call is TRBV25-1, the J call TRBJ2-1; 10 bases match TRBD2. Per germline, CDR1 MGHDK and CDR2 SYGVNS. With 4 bases clipped from V and 7 bases from J, the junction kept 10 bases outside the gene matches. This CDR3 has 16 residues. CDR3: CASSGGLAGEGNEQFF. DNA of the CDR3: TGTGCCAGCAGTGGAGGGCTAGCGGGAGAGGGAAATGAGCAGTTCTTC.

This clone was counted once. This chain joins TRBV9 and TRBJ2-2; D not resolved. Deletions cut 0 bases from V and 7 bases from J, with 1 base between. Germline V gives CDR1 SGDLS, CDR2 YYNGEE. There are 11 residues in the CDR3. The CDR3 loop reads CASSVGGELFF. The CDR3 nucleotides read TGTGCCAGCAGCGTAGGCGGGGAGCTGTTTTTT.

This chain links TRBV27 with TRBJ2-7, with D perhaps matching TRBD1 or TRBD2 (7 bases each). The CDR3 is 14 amino acids. CDR1 and CDR2 (germline): MNHEY, SMNVEV (reference sequence). Trimming stripped 6 bases from V and 3 bases from J, with 15 bases between. This chain's CDR3 is CASREGAGVYEQYF. CDR3 DNA: TGTGCCAGCAGGGAGGGGGCGGGAGTCTACGAGCAGTACTTC.

This clone was picked up a small number of times. DNA of the CDR3: TGCAGCGCGTACACCGGGGAGCTGTTTTTT. Its protein product is CSAYTGELFF. V gene TRBV29-1 combines with J gene TRBJ2-2; D uncertain. Germline values: CDR1 SQVTM, CDR2 ANQGSEA. This CDR3 contains 10 residues. V was clipped by 7 bases and J by 3 bases, with 3 bases between them.

This clone was observed once. The chain uses TRBV14 and TRBJ2-7; D call uncertain. The V end was cut by 2 bases, the J end by 3 bases, with 11 bases between. CDR1 is SGHDN and CDR2 is FVKESK in the germline V gene. The CDR3 sequence is 14 residues long. CDR3 coding DNA: TGTGCCAGCAGCCAATTTATGGGTGTCTACGAGCAGTACTTC. Translated, it gives CASSQFMGVYEQYF.

This sequence joins TRBV5-4 and TRBJ2-3; no clear D gene. Germline V gives CDR1 SGHNT, CDR2 YYREEE (reference sequence). CDR3 size: 15 residues. Trimming shortened V by 2 bases and J by 0 bases, and 10 bases separated the two germline ends. CDR3 in amino acids: CASSLGDFSTDTQYF. Here the CDR3 DNA reads TGTGCCAGCAGCTTAGGAGACTTTAGCACAGATACGCAGTATTTT.

The gene calls are TRBV9 and TRBJ2-2; the D gene is possibly TRBD1 (5 bases). The V and J ends lost 4 bases and 5 bases respectively, with 15 bases between them. In germline, CDR1 is SGDLS, CDR2 YYNGEE. The CDR3 runs to 15 residues. The CDR3 DNA reads TGTGCCAGCAGCCTCCATGGGGCTGGAACCGGGGAGCTGTTTTTT. As protein: CASSLHGAGTGELFF.

The gene calls are TRBV28 and TRBJ1-5; TRBD1 is a possible D gene (6 bases). V was shortened by 3 bases and J by 0 bases, with 18 bases between the two germline ends. This CDR3 region has 18 residues. Germline V gene sequence: CDR1 MDHEN, CDR2 SYDVKM. CDR3 amino acids: CASSFPAGQKYSNQPQHF. As DNA, the CDR3 is TGTGCCAGCAGTTTCCCAGCCGGACAGAAATATAGCAATCAGCCCCAGCATTTT. Variable domain in full (rest from reference TRBV28 and TRBJ1-5): DVKVTQSSRYLVKRTGEKVFLECVQDMDHENMFWYRQDPGLGLRLIYFSYDVKMKEKGDIPEGYSVSREKKERFSLILESASTNQTSMYLCASSFPAGQKYSNQPQHFGDGTRLSIL.

This chain uses TRBV5-4 with TRBJ1-5, with a possible D match to TRBD1 (6 bases). Germline V gives CDR1 SGHNT, CDR2 YYREEE (reference sequence). Trimming took off 4 bases at V and 7 bases at J, with 15 bases between the two ends. The CDR3 totals 14 residues. CDR3 sequence: CASSADSGEQPQHF. The CDR3 bases are TGTGCCAGCAGCGCGGACAGCGGGGAACAGCCCCAGCATTTT.

The chain links TRBV5-1 to TRBJ2-3; D is possibly TRBD2 (5 bases). The CDR3 extends over 14 amino acids. Germline lookup yields CDR1 SGHRS and CDR2 YFSETQ. V lost 5 bases and J lost 0, with 10 bases in between. The CDR3 DNA reads TGCGCCAGCAGGGAAGCGGCTAGCACAGATACGCAGTATTTT. Translated: CASREAASTDTQYF.

The V call is TRBV7-2, the J call TRBJ2-4; TRBD2 might be the D (5 bases). The germline V and J ends were trimmed by 5 bases and 2 bases, with 10 bases remaining between them. The CDR3 spans 14 residues. Germline V CDR1 and CDR2: SGHTA, FQGNSA. For the CDR3, the DNA is TGTGCCAGCAGCGCGGGCTCCACCAAAAACATTCAGTACTTC. Translating gives CASSAGSTKNIQYF.